The T cell receptor (beta chain) under discussion was sequenced for a study of cytomegalovirus exposure and HLA in healthy donors. At the level of the study: Around 79 million unique TCRs, all from HLA-typed donors, were included in an early release of the data.

The PCR ran on 60 Vbeta and 13 Jbeta primers. The table came from immunoSEQ multiplex PCR; TCRdb's copy has only in-frame clones and leaves some out. The table records 160,000 or so clones, roughly 79% of them present only once. Germline lookup yields CDR1 MNHEY and CDR2 SMNVEV (reference sequence). J gave up 0 bases and V 3 bases, and 4 bases lay outside the gene matches. The CDR3 extends over 15 amino acids. Study results and caveats: DRB1 showed the most TCR associations and HLA-C the fewest in a later analysis, as rates varied by HLA locus. Trimming of TCR beta V- and J-genes showed a link, identified in a later analysis, to a missense DCLRE1C variant.

Note on this clone: No antigen is known for it.

The sequenced sample consisted of PBMCs. The V call is TRBV27, the J call TRBJ2-7; 8 bases map to TRBD1. This sequence was found in a man in his forties or fifties in good health and CMV-seronegative. For the CDR3, the DNA is TGTGCCAGCAGTTTTGGACAGGGTAGCTCCTACGAGCAGTACTTC. Its translation: CASSFGQGSSYEQYF.